Below, 21 T cell receptor beta chains from the same sample are listed, as sequenced in a study of graft-versus-host responses after intestinal transplantation. Measured with immunoSEQ multiplex PCR; TCRdb has only the in-frame clones, and not every one. The table records roughly 70,000 clones, roughly 90% of them present only once. Sample: bone marrow, taken less than 750 days after intestinal transplantation. These TCRs come from a human patient who received an intestinal transplant, so some T cells may come from the graft donor.

This clone was seen only once. V gene TRBV5-4 combines with J gene TRBJ1-3; 8 nucleotides agree with TRBD1. V shed 3 bases, J shed 0 bases, and the junction held 2 bases outside the gene matches. This CDR3 comprises 15 residues. Germline values: CDR1 SGHNT, CDR2 YYREEE (reference sequence). The CDR3 loop is CASSSDRGSGNTIYF. For the CDR3, the DNA is TGTGCCAGCAGCTCCGACAGGGGCTCTGGAAACACCATATATTTT.

This CDR3 is CASSAGTVSEAFF. DNA of the CDR3: TGTGCCAGCAGCGCCGGGACAGTATCAGAAGCTTTCTTT. The chain recombines TRBV9 with TRBJ1-1, with 7 bases aligning to TRBD1. The CDR3 has 13 amino acids. The germline gives CDR1 SGDLS, CDR2 YYNGEE. The junction had 7 bases not matched to a gene; V was cut back by 3 bases and J by 8 bases.

The chain uses TRBV27 and TRBJ2-4; unclear D gene. V was shortened by 3 bases and J by 5 bases, with 8 bases between the two germline ends. This CDR3 comprises 13 residues. Germline V CDR1 and CDR2: MNHEY, SMNVEV (reference sequence). CDR3: CASSFDRENIQYF. CDR3 sequence (DNA): TGTGCCAGCAGTTTTGACCGAGAAAACATTCAGTACTTC.

The chain joins TRBV19 to TRBJ1-2; no definite D call. V dropped 1 base and J dropped 3 bases, with 6 bases sitting between them. CDR1 is LNHDA and CDR2 is SQIVND in the germline V gene (reference sequence). This CDR3 spans 13 amino acids. The CDR3 sequence: CASSIGTDYGYTF. CDR3 in DNA: TGTGCCAGTAGTATAGGAACAGACTATGGCTACACCTTC.

The V and J genes are TRBV18 and TRBJ1-6; no firm D call. Germline values: CDR1 KGHSH, CDR2 LQKENI. The CDR3 extends over 17 amino acids. The V gene lost 2 bases and the J gene lost 1 base, with 12 bases spanning the gap. CDR3 region: CASSPREIVSYNSPLHF. CDR3 coding DNA: TGTGCCAGCTCACCAAGGGAAATTGTATCCTATAATTCACCCCTCCACTTT.

This chain's CDR3 is CASSYDRKTQYF. The CDR3 nucleotides are TGTGCCAGCAGTTATGACAGGAAGACCCAGTACTTC. The chain has TRBV6-5 and TRBJ2-5; D is perhaps TRBD1 (6 bases). The germline V gene encodes CDR1 MNHEY and CDR2 SVGAGI. V was pared by 3 bases and J by 6 bases, with 8 bases between. This CDR3 contains 12 residues.

The rearrangement links TRBV28 to TRBJ1-4, with unresolved D. Germline V gives CDR1 MDHEN, CDR2 SYDVKM. CDR3 length: 12 amino acids. Trimming removed 2 bases at V and 4 bases at J, with 2 bases between. CDR3 nucleotide sequence: TGTGCCAGCAGTTTACATAATGAAAAACTGTTTTTT. It yields the protein CASSLHNEKLFF.

V gene TRBV4-2 combines with J gene TRBJ2-7; 11 nucleotides agree with TRBD2. After removal of 0 bases from V and 0 bases from J, the junction contained 1 base not matched to a gene. The CDR3 loop spans 16 amino acids. Germline V lookup: CDR1 LGHNA, CDR2 YNFKEQ. CDR3 region: CASSQDGTSGSYEQYF. The CDR3 nucleotides read TGTGCCAGCAGCCAAGATGGGACTAGCGGCTCCTACGAGCAGTACTTC.

Only one count was recorded for this clone. The V gene is TRBV12-2, the J gene TRBJ1-5; the D segment call TRBD1 is taken from the table without a DNA check. TRBV12-2 is designated a pseudogene. CDR3 length: 15 amino acids. DNA for the CDR3: TGTGCAAGTCGCTTGACAGGGAGGCCTAATCAGCCCCAGCATTTT. This gives the protein CASRLTGRPNQPQHF.

This sequence joins TRBV29-1 and TRBJ1-1; D is undetermined. The germline gives CDR1 SQVTM, CDR2 ANQGSEA. V was pared by 6 bases and J by 0 bases, with 11 bases between. This CDR3 has 13 residues. The CDR3 sequence: CSVWTGLNTEAFF. DNA of the CDR3: TGCAGCGTATGGACCGGGCTGAACACTGAAGCTTTCTTT.

The chain uses TRBV5-5 and TRBJ2-7; no definite D call. The CDR3 sequence is 11 residues long. CDR1 and CDR2 (germline): SGHKS, YYEKEE (reference sequence). V lost 3 bases to trimming and J lost 0 bases, with 1 base between them. CDR3 bases: TGTGCCAGCAGCTCCTCCTACGAGCAGTACTTC. Translation gives CASSSSYEQYF.

This chain uses TRBV10-3 with TRBJ2-5; maybe TRBD2 (5 bases). V gave up 0 bases and J gave up 3 bases, with 11 bases separating them. Looked up from germline, CDR1 is ENHRY and CDR2 is SYGVKD. The CDR3 is 15 amino acids. CDR3 protein: CAISESGLAEETQYF. Here the CDR3 DNA reads TGTGCCATCAGTGAGTCTGGACTGGCGGAAGAGACCCAGTACTTC.

This clone occurred once. The CDR3 loop is CASSMREPYSNQPQHF. CDR3 DNA sequence: TGTGCCAGTAGTATGAGGGAACCTTATAGCAATCAGCCCCAGCATTTT. J is TRBJ1-5 and V is TRBV19; D remains ambiguous. V was shortened by 3 bases and J by 0 bases, with 12 bases between the two germline ends. This CDR3 is built from 16 residues. In germline, CDR1 is LNHDA, CDR2 SQIVND (reference sequence).

CDR3 bases: TGTGCCAGTAGTACTTCAGGGGGCATTCAGGGCGAGCAGTACTTC. It specifies CASSTSGGIQGEQYF. The V gene is TRBV19, the J gene TRBJ2-7; TRBD1 aligns across 8 bases. This CDR3 is built from 15 residues. J was trimmed by 6 bases and V by 4 bases; bases with no gene match: 11. In germline, CDR1 is LNHDA, CDR2 SQIVND (reference sequence).

The rearrangement joins TRBV6-6 to TRBJ2-7; the D gene is possibly TRBD1 (6 bases). V dropped 4 bases and J dropped 3 bases, with 19 bases sitting between them. Germline V gives CDR1 MNHNY, CDR2 SVGAGI (reference sequence). This CDR3 comprises 16 residues. The CDR3 sequence: CASSSPDSWGHYEQYF. DNA of the CDR3: TGTGCCAGCAGTTCCCCGGACAGCTGGGGGCACTACGAGCAGTACTTC.

The rearrangement links TRBV18 to TRBJ2-1, with D unclear. The CDR3 consists of 12 residues. V dropped 4 bases and J dropped 9 bases, with 10 bases sitting between them. CDR1 is KGHSH, CDR2 LQKENI, per germline. The CDR3 reads CASSRVGSEQFF. The CDR3 DNA reads as TGTGCCAGCTCACGGGTGGGCAGTGAGCAGTTCTTC. The entire variable domain, with the rest obtained from reference TRBV18 and TRBJ2-1, is as follows: NAGVMQNPRHLVRRRGQEARLRCSPMKGHSHVYWYRQLPEEGLKFMVYLQKENIIDESGMPKERFSAEFPKEGPSILRIQQVVRGDSAAYFCASSRVGSEQFFGPGTRLTVL.

The genes are TRBV4-2 and TRBJ2-1; 7 positions agree with TRBD2. Germline V gives CDR1 LGHNA, CDR2 YNFKEQ. The CDR3 is 14 amino acids. Trimming at V came to 4 bases and at J to 0 bases, leaving 0 bases not matched to a gene. The CDR3 sequence is CASSRGSSYNEQFF. In DNA form, the CDR3 reads TGTGCCAGCAGCCGCGGGAGCTCCTACAATGAGCAGTTCTTC.

This sequence joins TRBV9 and TRBJ2-1; 8 bases are shared with TRBD2. The CDR3 is 18 amino acids. Per the germline V gene, CDR1 is SGDLS and CDR2 is YYNGEE. Trimming at V came to 3 bases and at J to 0 bases, leaving 11 bases not matched to a gene. This CDR3 is CASSDPLTGTSSYNEQFF. DNA for the CDR3: TGTGCCAGCAGCGACCCACTCACCGGGACTAGCTCCTACAATGAGCAGTTCTTC.

This chain's CDR3 is CASSVRVSELFF. For the CDR3, the DNA is TGTGCCAGCAGCGTAAGGGTGTCGGAACTGTTTTTT. V gene TRBV9 combines with J gene TRBJ1-4; no clear D gene. Germline V gene data show CDR1 as SGDLS and CDR2 as YYNGEE. The CDR3 spans 12 residues. V gave up 1 base and J gave up 12 bases, with 10 bases separating them.

This clone was picked up one time. V and J are TRBV10-1 and TRBJ2-1; no clear D. V lost 3 bases, J lost 0 bases, and 12 bases lay in between. This CDR3 has 16 residues. Germline V gene sequence: CDR1 WNHNN, CDR2 SYGVQD (reference sequence). The chain's CDR3 is CASSETRRVSYNEQFF. In DNA form, the CDR3 reads TGCGCCAGCAGTGAAACCCGGCGAGTCTCCTACAATGAGCAGTTCTTC.

The chain has TRBV6-5 and TRBJ1-1, with D unclear. The germline gives CDR1 MNHEY, CDR2 SVGAGI. Trimming removed 8 bases at V and 4 bases at J, with 20 bases between. The length of the CDR3 is 15 residues. In nucleotides, the CDR3 is TGTGCCAGCTTTTTAGGACGGGCCCCCTCCACTGAAGCTTTCTTT. It codes for CASFLGRAPSTEAFF.